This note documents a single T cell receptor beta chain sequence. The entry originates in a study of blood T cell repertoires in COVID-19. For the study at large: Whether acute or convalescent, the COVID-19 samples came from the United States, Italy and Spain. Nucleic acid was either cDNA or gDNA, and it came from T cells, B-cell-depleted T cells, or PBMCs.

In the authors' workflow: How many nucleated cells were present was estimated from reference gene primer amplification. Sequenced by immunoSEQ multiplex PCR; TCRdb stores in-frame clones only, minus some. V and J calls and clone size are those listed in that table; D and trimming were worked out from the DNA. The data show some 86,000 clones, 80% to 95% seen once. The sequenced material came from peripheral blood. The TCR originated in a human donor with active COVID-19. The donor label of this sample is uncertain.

The CDR3 region has the DNA TGTGCCAGCACCGTAGGGTTGGTAGCGGGGGTTAGAGAGACCCAGTACTTC. Its translation is CASTVGLVAGVRETQYF. This rearrangement joins TRBV7-9 to TRBJ2-5, with TRBD2 identical over 9 bases. The CDR3 sequence is 17 residues long. Germline V gene lookup returns CDR1 SEHNR and CDR2 FQNEAQ (reference sequence). J was trimmed by 4 bases and V by 7 bases; bases with no gene match: 16. The complete variable domain, with remaining parts taken from reference TRBV7-9 and TRBJ2-5, reads DTGVSQNPRHKITKRGQNVTFRCDPISEHNRLYWYRQTLGQGPEFLTYFQNEAQLEKSRLLSDRFSAERPKGSFSTLEIQRTEQGDSAMYLCASTVGLVAGVRETQYFGPGTRLLVL.